This TCR beta chain was documented in a study of T-cell reconstitution after alpha-beta-depleted transplantation in children. General study findings and limits: T-cell counts and diversity were attributed mostly to newly produced T cells one year after transplant. Reportedly, alpha-beta T cells present about two months post-transplant originated from several hundred expanded clones of graft origin.

About this clonotype: Its target is not known.

Using unique molecular identifiers, the investigators prepared the TCRbeta library. TCRdb fed the PCR reads into MiXCR, producing one record per CDR3 protein. Of 330,000 or so distinct CDR3 sequences in the sample, around 7.3% are singletons; the top ten hold approximately 9.6%. This sample comprised peripheral blood, obtained 360 days after TCRalphabeta/CD19-depleted stem cell transplant. This clonotype originated in a female patient younger than 10 who had a stem cell transplant for Fanconi anemia, so the T cells may come from the graft donor.

The CDR3 bases are TGTGCCACCAGCAGAGTGCGGGGACAGCCCTACGAGCAGTACTTC. Encoded protein: CATSRVRGQPYEQYF. V gene TRBV15 combines with J gene TRBJ2-7, with D perhaps TRBD1 (7 bases). This CDR3 contains 15 residues. V was clipped by 1 base and J by 2 bases, with 12 bases between them. CDR1 and CDR2 (germline): LNHNV, YYDKDF (reference sequence). The whole variable domain, remainder taken from reference TRBV15 and TRBJ2-7, is DAMVIQNPRYQVTQFGKPVTLSCSQTLNHNVMYWYQQKSSQAPKLLFHYYDKDFNNEADTPDNFQSRRPNTSFCFLDIRSPGLGDTAMYLCATSRVRGQPYEQYFGPGTRLTVT.